These 32 T cell receptor beta chains share one sample of origin, sequenced in a study of blood T cell repertoires in COVID-19. Measured with immunoSEQ multiplex PCR; TCRdb has only the in-frame clones, and not every one. The sample lists hundreds of thousands of clones; roughly 81% were seen once. Sequencing was performed on peripheral blood. The receptors were sampled from a woman older than 75 with COVID-19, enrolled during active disease.

The chain uses TRBV30 and TRBJ2-7, with a tentative D call TRBD1 (6 bases). This CDR3 contains 14 residues. The germline V and J ends were trimmed by 1 base and 2 bases, with 12 bases remaining between them. Per germline, CDR1 GTSNPN and CDR2 SVGIG (reference sequence). This CDR3 is CAWSAGRGPYEQYF. DNA for the CDR3: TGTGCCTGGAGTGCTGGCAGGGGCCCCTACGAGCAGTACTTC.

The chain joins TRBV5-1 to TRBJ1-3; no clear D. Germline CDR1 SGHRS, CDR2 YFSETQ. This CDR3 comprises 12 residues. Trimming removed 2 bases at V and 4 bases at J, with 4 bases between. The CDR3 sequence: CASSLEGNTIYF. CDR3 nucleotides: TGCGCCAGCAGCTTAGAGGGAAACACCATATATTTT.

V is TRBV7-9 and J is TRBJ2-5; 16 bases fit TRBD2. With 5 bases clipped from V and 4 bases from J, the junction kept 10 bases outside the gene matches. The germline V gene encodes CDR1 SEHNR and CDR2 FQNEAQ (reference sequence). The CDR3 contains 18 residues. This chain's CDR3 is CASSLGTSGRAVRETQYF. The CDR3 DNA is TGTGCCAGCAGCCTCGGGACTAGCGGGAGGGCAGTACGAGAGACCCAGTACTTC.

The chain carries TRBV12-3 or TRBV12-4 and TRBJ1-2, with 8 nucleotides matching TRBD1. The CDR3 contains 13 residues. J gave up 4 bases and V 8 bases, and 6 bases lay outside the gene matches. Written as DNA, the CDR3 is TGTGCCAGCGGACAGGGAAGAGGCTATGGCTACACCTTC. Translating gives CASGQGRGYGYTF.

In its sample, this clone was seen once. V and J are TRBV12-3 or TRBV12-4 and TRBJ2-1; D ambiguous. The CDR3 runs to 13 residues. V shed 2 bases and J shed 8 bases, with 10 bases lying between them. CDR3 DNA sequence: TGTGCCAGCAGTTTACCTCCCGTCTATGAGCAGTTCTTC. This codes for CASSLPPVYEQFF.

V usage is TRBV3-1 (or the pseudogene TRBV3-2) and J usage is TRBJ2-2; D call uncertain. The germline V gene has CDR1 LGHDT and CDR2 YNNKEL (reference sequence). This CDR3 contains 15 residues. V dropped 4 bases and J dropped 1 base, with 10 bases sitting between them. CDR3 DNA: TGTGCCAGCAGCCCACGGGTCCGGAACACCGGGGAGCTGTTTTTT. As protein: CASSPRVRNTGELFF.

Here the CDR3 DNA reads TGTGCCAGCTCACCCTTTAGCGGGAGTATGTACAATGAGCAGTTCTTC. The encoded protein is CASSPFSGSMYNEQFF. V and J are TRBV18 and TRBJ2-1; 9 nucleotides match TRBD2. The CDR3 sequence is 16 residues long. V was pared by 3 bases and J by 4 bases, with 7 bases of the junction left unmatched. Germline loops: CDR1 KGHSH, CDR2 LQKENI.

The chain carries TRBV5-1 and TRBJ2-1; 13 bases match TRBD2. Trimming at V came to 4 bases and at J to 9 bases, leaving 10 bases not matched to a gene. CDR3 size: 16 residues. Germline lookup yields CDR1 SGHRS and CDR2 YFSETQ. The CDR3 DNA sequence: TGCGCCAGCAGCCTTCGACTAGCGGGAGGACCTACTGAGCAGTTCTTC. This translates into CASSLRLAGGPTEQFF.

This clone was seen only a few times. The V call is TRBV29-1, the J call TRBJ1-2; 12 bases match TRBD1. CDR3 length: 17 amino acids. J gave up 3 bases and V 6 bases, and 14 bases lay outside the gene matches. In germline, CDR1 is SQVTM, CDR2 ANQGSEA. CDR3 amino acids: CSVDRPGQGARDYGYTF. As DNA, the CDR3 is TGCAGCGTAGATAGACCGGGACAGGGGGCGCGGGACTATGGCTACACCTTC.

The V call is TRBV11-2, the J call TRBJ1-1; D is undetermined. Germline assignment: CDR1 SGHAT and CDR2 FQNNGV. Trimming left V 2 bases short and J 1 base short, with 5 bases between. The CDR3 covers 13 residues. CDR3 loop: CASSLNWNTEAFF. The CDR3 DNA follows: TGTGCCAGCAGCTTAAACTGGAACACTGAAGCTTTCTTT.

Turning to this clone: Other DNA sequences from this sample encode an identical CDR3 as well. V and J are TRBV30 and TRBJ1-1; D not certain. Germline-derived CDR1 and CDR2 are GTSNPN and SVGIG (reference sequence). Trimming took off 0 bases at V and 1 base at J, with 6 bases between the two ends. This CDR3 is built from 13 residues. CDR3 loop: CAWSVTPNTEAFF. CDR3 DNA: TGTGCCTGGAGTGTAACACCGAACACTGAAGCTTTCTTT.

V usage is TRBV13 and J usage is TRBJ2-7; the match to TRBD2 covers 8 bases. Germline CDR1 is PRHDT and CDR2 is FYEKMQ (reference sequence). The J segment lost 1 base and the V segment lost 7 bases, leaving 6 bases of the junction unmatched. The CDR3 has 14 amino acids. CDR3 amino acids: CASIRRGESYEQYF. Here the CDR3 DNA reads TGTGCCAGCATAAGGCGGGGGGAGTCCTACGAGCAGTACTTC. The complete variable domain, with remaining parts taken from reference TRBV13 and TRBJ2-7, reads AAGVIQSPRHLIKEKRETATLKCYPIPRHDTVYWYQQGPGQDPQFLISFYEKMQSDKGSIPDRFSAQQFSDYHSELNMSSLELGDSALYFCASIRRGESYEQYFGPGTRLTVT.

CDR3 residues: CASTIGQGAREQYF. CDR3 sequence (DNA): TGCGCCAGCACCATCGGACAGGGGGCAAGGGAGCAGTACTTC. This rearrangement joins TRBV5-1 to TRBJ2-7, with 11 bases aligning to TRBD1. Germline CDR1 SGHRS, CDR2 YFSETQ. Losses at the gene ends were 6 bases for V and 7 bases for J; bases not matched to a gene: 9. CDR3 length: 14 amino acids. Using reference TRBV5-1 and TRBJ2-7 for the parts outside the CDR3, the full variable domain is KAGVTQTPRYLIKTRGQQVTLSCSPISGHRSVSWYQQTPGQGLQFLFEYFSETQRNKGNFPGRFSGRQFSNSRSEMNVSTLELGDSALYLCASTIGQGAREQYFGPGTRLTVT.

The chain carries TRBV7-2 and TRBJ1-6; possibly TRBD1 for D (6 bases). The germline CDR1 and CDR2 sequences are SGHTA and FQGNSA. The CDR3 is 14 amino acids. V lost 7 bases to trimming and J lost 1 base, with 8 bases between them. CDR3 coding DNA: TGTGCCAGCAAACAGGGATCCTATAATTCACCCCTCCACTTT. It codes for CASKQGSYNSPLHF.

The genes are TRBV5-1 and TRBJ1-4, with TRBD1 matching over 9 bases. Germline CDR1 reads SGHRS; CDR2 reads YFSETQ. The CDR3 covers 14 residues. J was trimmed by 11 bases and V by 5 bases; bases with no gene match: 10. The CDR3 here is CASSMDRGLSKLFF. The CDR3 coding sequence is TGCGCCAGCAGTATGGACAGGGGATTGTCGAAACTGTTTTTT.

The rearrangement joins TRBV5-1 to TRBJ2-3; D uncertain. This CDR3 is 14 amino acids long. With 5 bases removed from V and 6 bases from J, the gap between germline ends came to 16 bases. Germline assignment: CDR1 SGHRS and CDR2 YFSETQ. The CDR3 sequence: CASSLLNNWDTQYF. The CDR3 coding sequence is TGCGCCAGCAGTCTTCTCAACAATTGGGATACGCAGTATTTT.

This clone has a handful of counts. The chain carries TRBV4-1 and TRBJ1-5, with a possible D match to TRBD1 (5 bases). The V gene's germline CDR1 is MGHRA and CDR2 YSYEKL. This CDR3 contains 15 residues. V lost 4 bases and J lost 7, with 17 bases in between. The CDR3 here is CASSPTGGATQPQHF. The CDR3 bases are TGCGCCAGCAGCCCCACAGGCGGGGCCACGCAGCCCCAGCATTTT.

By sample share, this clone is medium-sized (0.01 to 0.1%). The V and J genes are TRBV5-1 and TRBJ2-1; 7 bases match TRBD1. CDR1 SGHRS and CDR2 YFSETQ come from the germline V gene. The CDR3 length is 14 residues. Unmatched junction bases numbered 4, after V lost 5 bases and J lost 2 bases. The CDR3 region has the DNA TGCGCCAGCAGTCCCGGGACAGCCTACAATGAGCAGTTCTTC. Amino acid sequence: CASSPGTAYNEQFF.

This clone has a single count. The rearrangement links TRBV4-1 to TRBJ2-7, with TRBD1 matching 11 bases. Per the germline V gene, CDR1 is MGHRA and CDR2 is YSYEKL. V lost 0 bases and J lost 5; bases outside the gene matches: 3. CDR3 length equals 15 residues. CDR3 DNA: TGCGCCAGCAGCCAAGATCAGGGACAGGGGGACGAGCAGTACTTC. Translating it yields CASSQDQGQGDEQYF.

The chain is built from TRBV4-1 and TRBJ1-2, with 10 positions matching TRBD1. CDR3 size: 14 residues. Germline assignment: CDR1 MGHRA and CDR2 YSYEKL. V shed 8 bases and J 2 bases; nucleotides not matched to a gene: 5. CDR3 sequence (DNA): TGCGCCAGCGCTAGACAGGGGGCAAACTATGGCTACACCTTC. Translating gives CASARQGANYGYTF.

The chain has TRBV3-1 (or the pseudogene TRBV3-2) and TRBJ1-2, with D unresolved. V was pared by 8 bases and J by 3 bases, with 16 bases between. Looked up from germline, CDR1 is LGHDT and CDR2 is YNNKEL (reference sequence). The length of the CDR3 is 14 residues. The CDR3 loop is CASGLGGGYYGYTF. The CDR3 DNA sequence: TGTGCCAGCGGACTAGGCGGCGGGTACTATGGCTACACCTTC.

The J gene is TRBJ1-3, the V gene TRBV19; D is ambiguous. The CDR3 has 12 amino acids. V gave up 3 bases and J gave up 4 bases, with 4 bases separating them. Germline-derived CDR1 and CDR2 are LNHDA and SQIVND (reference sequence). The DNA of the CDR3 is TGTGCCAGTAGTATCATCGGAAACACCATATATTTT. This encodes CASSIIGNTIYF. Drawing the rest from reference TRBV19 and TRBJ1-3, the complete variable domain is DGGITQSPKYLFRKEGQNVTLSCEQNLNHDAMYWYRQDPGQGLRLIYYSQIVNDFQKGDIAEGYSVSREKKESFPLTVTSAQKNPTAFYLCASSIIGNTIYFGEGSWLTVV.

The rearrangement uses TRBV3-1 (or the pseudogene TRBV3-2) and TRBJ2-5, with D maybe TRBD1 (6 bases). Germline V gene sequence: CDR1 LGHDT, CDR2 YNNKEL (reference sequence). This CDR3 has 16 residues. Trimming removed 0 bases at V and 6 bases at J, with 17 bases between. The CDR3 reads CASSQDQGQLAKTQYF. CDR3 in DNA: TGTGCCAGCAGCCAAGATCAGGGGCAGCTGGCCAAGACCCAGTACTTC.

This rearrangement joins TRBV5-1 to TRBJ2-1, with 8 bases lining up with TRBD2. This CDR3 comprises 15 residues. Germline CDR1 and CDR2: SGHRS and YFSETQ. After removal of 4 bases from V and 3 bases from J, the junction contained 6 bases not matched to a gene. The CDR3 region has the DNA TGCGCCAGCAGCCGCAGCGGGGGACTCTACAATGAGCAGTTCTTC. Its protein is CASSRSGGLYNEQFF.

V is TRBV27 and J is TRBJ1-6; D is unclear. There are 15 residues in the CDR3. CDR1 and CDR2 from the germline V gene are MNHEY and SMNVEV (reference sequence). V was trimmed by 6 bases and J by 5 bases, leaving 14 bases between them. CDR3 loop: CASRTRRVDNSPLHF. CDR3 DNA sequence: TGTGCCAGCAGAACTCGGAGGGTCGATAATTCACCCCTCCACTTT.

The chain couples TRBV11-3 to TRBJ2-1; the match to TRBD2 covers 7 bases. The CDR3 is made up of 14 amino acids. V lost 3 bases and J lost 4; bases outside the gene matches: 3. Germline V lookup: CDR1 SGHNT, CDR2 YENEEA. As DNA, the CDR3 is TGTGCCAGCAGCTTCAGCGGGACTTACAATGAGCAGTTCTTC. This translates into CASSFSGTYNEQFF.

The chain couples TRBV25-1 to TRBJ2-3, with TRBD2 identical over 9 bases. With 5 bases clipped from V and 6 bases from J, the junction kept 9 bases outside the gene matches. CDR3 size: 15 residues. The germline V gene encodes CDR1 MGHDK and CDR2 SYGVNS. The CDR3 DNA follows: TGTGCCAGCAGTAAAGGGCGGGGGGGCTTGGATACGCAGTATTTT. It specifies CASSKGRGGLDTQYF. The full variable domain, with the rest looked up from reference TRBV25-1 and TRBJ2-3, is EADIYQTPRYLVIGTGKKITLECSQTMGHDKMYWYQQDPGMELHLIHYSYGVNSTEKGDLSSESTVSRIRTEHFPLTLESARPSHTSQYLCASSKGRGGLDTQYFGPGTRLTVL.

This sequence joins TRBV7-2 and TRBJ1-1, with a tentative D call TRBD1 (5 bases). The CDR3 has 15 amino acids. Germline CDR1 reads SGHTA; CDR2 reads FQGNSA. The V and J ends lost 1 base and 0 bases respectively, with 9 bases between them. The CDR3 protein is CASSLEAQVNTEAFF. CDR3 bases: TGTGCCAGCAGCTTAGAGGCACAGGTGAACACTGAAGCTTTCTTT.

CDR3 DNA sequence: TGTGCCAGCAGTTACCAACAGGAATATAGCAATCAGCCCCAGCATTTT. It specifies CASSYQQEYSNQPQHF. This chain connects TRBV6-5 to TRBJ1-5; perhaps TRBD1 as D (5 bases). CDR1 and CDR2 from the germline V gene are MNHEY and SVGAGI. The CDR3 is 16 residues long. V gave up 2 bases and J gave up 0 bases, with 11 bases separating them.

The CDR3 is CAWRPAGADTQYF. As DNA, the CDR3 is TGTGCCTGGAGACCCGCAGGGGCAGATACGCAGTATTTT. V usage is TRBV30 and J usage is TRBJ2-3; D might be TRBD1 (6 bases). Trimming left V 3 bases short and J 4 bases short, with 11 bases between. Germline V gives CDR1 GTSNPN, CDR2 SVGIG (reference sequence). The CDR3 runs to 13 residues.

The chain has TRBV10-3 and TRBJ1-5; tentatively, D is TRBD1 (5 bases). Trimming took 4 bases from V and 4 from J, leaving 11 bases between them. This CDR3 region has 14 residues. The germline CDR1 and CDR2 sequences are ENHRY and SYGVKD. The CDR3, as DNA: TGTGCCATCAGTGCTACAGGTACGAATCAGCCCCAGCATTTT. It codes for CAISATGTNQPQHF.

The CDR3: CASSPDPAGSYNSPLHF. The CDR3 DNA sequence: TGTGCCAGCAGTCCCGACCCAGCAGGCTCCTATAATTCACCCCTCCACTTT. The chain employs TRBV6-6 and TRBJ1-6; D uncertain. This CDR3 comprises 17 residues. The V end lost 5 bases, the J end lost 0 bases, and 14 bases lay between the germline ends. Germline lookup yields CDR1 MNHNY and CDR2 SVGAGI (reference sequence).